Below, 22 T cell receptor beta chains from the same sample are listed, as sequenced in a study of T cells in Graves' hyperthyroidism and ophthalmopathy. Regions amplified from RNA transcripts were the TCR beta CDR3 regions. A first-round RT-PCR of the TCR CDR3 used the HTBI primer set. Each CDR3 protein gets one entry after TCRdb re-called the multiplex PCR reads with MiXCR. The sample has some 550,000 distinct CDR3 sequences, 20% seen once. The sequenced sample consisted of blood. The receptors stem from a man aged 18 to 30 with Graves' hyperthyroidism.

This clonotype came up a few times. The chain couples TRBV6-1 to TRBJ2-3, with a tentative D call TRBD1 (5 bases). The CDR3 sequence is 14 residues long. Germline CDR1 is MNHNS and CDR2 is SASEGT. V lost 3 bases, J lost 3 bases, and 10 bases lay in between. The DNA of the CDR3 is TGTGCCAGCAGTGAGACGACAGATACAGATACGCAGTATTTT. Protein product: CASSETTDTDTQYF.

At least ten counts were recorded for this clonotype. The chain employs TRBV20-1 and TRBJ2-7, with 10 positions matching TRBD1. The CDR3 runs to 17 residues. The V segment lost 3 bases and the J segment 3 bases; nucleotides outside the gene matches: 14. The germline CDR1 and CDR2 sequences are DFQATT and SNEGSKA (reference sequence). The CDR3 region has the DNA TGCAGTGCTAGGGGGGTCGACAGGGGGCAGTTTTTCTACGAGCAGTACTTC. This gives the protein CSARGVDRGQFFYEQYF.

This clonotype was seen once. The genes are TRBV30 and TRBJ2-7; a weak D match, TRBD1 (5 bases). CDR3 length: 12 residues. Looked up from germline, CDR1 is GTSNPN and CDR2 is SVGIG (reference sequence). V gave up 4 bases and J gave up 5 bases, with 12 bases separating them. The CDR3 bases are TGTGCCTGGAACCAGGGTGGCCACGAGCAGTACTTC. Translating gives CAWNQGGHEQYF.

A note on this clonotype: This may be a read error, as it is one base from a much larger clone. The chain carries TRBV24-1 and TRBJ2-7; D might be TRBD1 (6 bases). Germline CDR1 reads KGHDR; CDR2 reads SFDVKD. Trimming cost V 5 bases and J 5 bases, with 12 bases left between them. CDR3 length equals 13 residues. The CDR3 DNA is TGTGCCACCAGTGGCTATACAGGGAACGAGCAGTACTTC. It specifies CATSGYTGNEQYF.

This clonotype was picked up many times. This chain connects TRBV27 to TRBJ2-7; tentatively, D is TRBD1 (5 bases). V lost 6 bases to trimming and J lost 7 bases, with 16 bases between them. The CDR3 spans 13 residues. Looked up from germline, CDR1 is MNHEY and CDR2 is SMNVEV (reference sequence). This CDR3 is CASSPLGPGEQYF. CDR3 coding DNA: TGTGCCAGCAGCCCCCTGGGTCCAGGGGAGCAGTACTTC.

A remark on this clonotype: A read error may account for a junction end that differs from germline. V is TRBV12-3 or TRBV12-4 and J is TRBJ1-1; no reliable D call. The CDR3 totals 13 residues. The CDR3 here is CACSFVGNTEAFF. CDR3 in DNA: TGTGCCTGCAGTTTCGTGGGGAACACTGAAGCTTTCTTT.

J is TRBJ2-5 and V is TRBV28, with D hard to call. This CDR3 is 13 amino acids long. The germline CDR1 and CDR2 sequences are MDHEN and SYDVKM. V was shortened by 10 bases and J by 4 bases, with 16 bases between the two germline ends. In DNA form, the CDR3 reads TGTGCCACTTTAGGGCATTCGGGAGAGACCCAGTACTTC. Translated: CATLGHSGETQYF.

Many counts were recorded for this clonotype. The DNA of the CDR3 is TGCGCCAGCCGGGCGGGGGGCGCCCAAGAGACCCAGTACTTC. This sequence encodes CASRAGGAQETQYF. V usage is TRBV10-2 and J usage is TRBJ2-5; 8 positions agree with TRBD2. The CDR3 runs to 14 residues. The germline gives CDR1 WSHSY, CDR2 SAAADI. With 8 bases clipped from V and 1 base from J, the junction kept 6 bases outside the gene matches.

This clonotype has a count of ten or more. The genes are TRBV20-1 and TRBJ1-5; 11 nucleotides agree with TRBD1. This CDR3 contains 14 residues. V lost 3 bases to trimming and J lost 6 bases; unmatched junction nucleotides: 4. Germline-derived CDR1 and CDR2 are DFQATT and SNEGSKA (reference sequence). The CDR3 reads CSARGQGEVQPQHF. DNA for the CDR3: TGCAGTGCTAGGGGACAGGGGGAAGTTCAGCCCCAGCATTTT.

The genes are TRBV6-1 and TRBJ2-4, with D unclear. The V gene lost 2 bases and the J gene lost 9 bases, with 8 bases spanning the gap. Germline lookup yields CDR1 MNHNS and CDR2 SASEGT. This CDR3 has 12 residues. The CDR3 DNA reads TGTGCCAGCAGTGAACAAGCTAGCATTCAGTACTTC. The encoded protein is CASSEQASIQYF.

This clonotype turned up a few times. V gene TRBV18 combines with J gene TRBJ1-1; the D gene is possibly TRBD1 (5 bases). The CDR3 has 13 amino acids. Between the trimmed V and J ends, which lost 3 bases and 13 bases, there was a span of 18 bases. Germline CDR1 and CDR2: KGHSH and LQKENI. In DNA, the CDR3 is TGTGCCAGCTCACCGGAATGGGGGAATATGGATTTCTTT. Translating gives CASSPEWGNMDFF.

The CDR3 region has the DNA TGTGCCAGCAGCCCTGGACAGGGGGTTCTAGGCTACACCTTC. Translating it yields CASSPGQGVLGYTF. This chain connects TRBV28 to TRBJ1-2; 10 nucleotides align to TRBD1. V trimming: 6 bases; J trimming: 8 bases; junction bases outside the gene matches: 9. CDR1 and CDR2 from the germline V gene are MDHEN and SYDVKM. CDR3 length equals 14 residues.

The rearrangement links TRBV5-5 to TRBJ2-4, with 9 bases fitting TRBD1. This CDR3 has 13 residues. V was pared by 6 bases and J by 7 bases, with 5 bases of the junction left unmatched. CDR1 is SGHKS and CDR2 is YYEKEE in the germline V gene (reference sequence). Written as DNA, the CDR3 is TGTGCCAGCACCCGGACAGGGGTGAACATTCAGTACTTC. This sequence encodes CASTRTGVNIQYF. Using reference TRBV5-5 and TRBJ2-4 for the parts outside the CDR3, the full variable domain is DAGVTQSPTHLIKTRGQQVTLRCSPISGHKSVSWYQQVLGQGPQFIFQYYEKEERGRGNFPDRFSARQFPNYSSELNVNALLLGDSALYLCASTRTGVNIQYFGAGTRLSVL.

This clonotype was recorded at least ten times. One end of the junction does not line up with germline, which may come from a read error. V gene TRBV12-3 or TRBV12-4 combines with J gene TRBJ1-5; weak D call: TRBD1 (5 bases). This CDR3 comprises 12 residues. This CDR3 is CASRVSNQPQHF. CDR3 nucleotides: TGTGCAAGCAGGGTTAGCAATCAGCCCCAGCATTTT.

This clonotype was seen ten or more times. The rearrangement joins TRBV9 to TRBJ1-3, with D maybe TRBD1 (5 bases). Trimming stripped 1 base from V and 5 bases from J, with 10 bases between. This CDR3 has 14 amino acids. Germline loops: CDR1 SGDLS, CDR2 YYNGEE. The CDR3 DNA reads TGTGCCAGCAGCGTACCAGACAGCAGAAACACCATATATTTT. This encodes CASSVPDSRNTIYF.

There are many counts of this clonotype. V usage is TRBV6-1 and J usage is TRBJ1-1, with a possible D match to TRBD1 (5 bases). This CDR3 spans 15 amino acids. The germline V gene encodes CDR1 MNHNS and CDR2 SASEGT. V was cut by 9 bases and J by 4 bases, with 21 bases left in between. CDR3 sequence: CASKRGLIVTTEAFF. In DNA, the CDR3 is TGTGCCAGTAAGCGGGGGTTAATCGTGACCACTGAAGCTTTCTTT.

The V call is TRBV29-1, the J call TRBJ2-5; D may be TRBD1 (5 bases). CDR1 SQVTM and CDR2 ANQGSEA come from the germline V gene. V gave up 6 bases and J gave up 0 bases, with 14 bases separating them. The CDR3 contains 14 residues. The CDR3 sequence: CSVPRQGNQETQYF. The CDR3 bases are TGCAGCGTCCCTAGGCAGGGCAACCAAGAGACCCAGTACTTC.

This clonotype appeared many times. Possible read error: a much larger clone is one base away. The chain employs TRBV12-3 or TRBV12-4 and TRBJ1-5; the D is unclear. This CDR3 comprises 11 residues. The ends were cut back, 0 bases at V and 6 bases at J, with 0 bases in the middle. The CDR3 loop is CASSLAQPQHF. The DNA of the CDR3 is TGTGCCAGCAGTTTAGCTCAGCCCCAGCATTTT.

This clonotype was recorded at least ten times. This chain joins TRBV6-5 and TRBJ2-5; 7 nucleotides line up with TRBD2. Germline values: CDR1 MNHEY, CDR2 SVGAGI. The length of the CDR3 is 15 residues. Unmatched junction bases numbered 6, after V lost 4 bases and J lost 1 base. This CDR3 is CASSSSGGVQETQYF. The DNA of the CDR3 is TGTGCCAGCAGTTCTAGCGGAGGTGTCCAAGAGACCCAGTACTTC.

The chain couples TRBV11-2 to TRBJ2-2; 8 nucleotides agree with TRBD1. Germline values: CDR1 SGHAT, CDR2 FQNNGV. With V trimmed by 6 bases and J by 7 bases, 16 bases remained unmatched. This CDR3 comprises 17 residues. Here the CDR3 reads CASSPDWAGGFNGELFF. The CDR3 region has the DNA TGTGCCAGCAGTCCAGACTGGGCAGGGGGCTTTAACGGGGAGCTGTTTTTT.

V gene TRBV12-3 or TRBV12-4 combines with J gene TRBJ1-1; 8 bases line up with TRBD1. With 7 bases clipped from V and 3 bases from J, the junction kept 10 bases outside the gene matches. This CDR3 is built from 15 residues. The CDR3 protein is CASTPGQGWDTEAFF. Here the CDR3 DNA reads TGTGCCAGCACTCCCGGACAGGGATGGGACACTGAAGCTTTCTTT.

This clonotype was detected ten times or more. The CDR3 nucleotides read TGTGCCAGCAGTTACTCGAGGCCAGCCATGAACACTGAAGCTTTCTTT. Translating gives CASSYSRPAMNTEAFF. The chain combines TRBV6-5 with TRBJ1-1; D gene unclear. Looked up from germline, CDR1 is MNHEY and CDR2 is SVGAGI. This CDR3 region has 16 residues. V lost 0 bases and J 0 bases, leaving 11 bases between the germline ends.